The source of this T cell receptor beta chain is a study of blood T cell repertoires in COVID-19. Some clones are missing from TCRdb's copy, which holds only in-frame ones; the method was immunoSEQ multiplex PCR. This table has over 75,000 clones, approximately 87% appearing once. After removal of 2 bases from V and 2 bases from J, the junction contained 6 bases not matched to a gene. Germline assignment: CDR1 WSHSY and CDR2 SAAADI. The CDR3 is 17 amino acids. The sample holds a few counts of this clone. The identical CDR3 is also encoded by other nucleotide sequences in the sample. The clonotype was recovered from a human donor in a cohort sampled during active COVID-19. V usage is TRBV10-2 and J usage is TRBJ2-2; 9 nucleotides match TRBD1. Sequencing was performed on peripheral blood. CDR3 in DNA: TGCGCCAGCAGTGAGCCCCGGGACAGGGCTAACACCGGGGAGCTGTTTTTT. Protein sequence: CASSEPRDRANTGELFF.